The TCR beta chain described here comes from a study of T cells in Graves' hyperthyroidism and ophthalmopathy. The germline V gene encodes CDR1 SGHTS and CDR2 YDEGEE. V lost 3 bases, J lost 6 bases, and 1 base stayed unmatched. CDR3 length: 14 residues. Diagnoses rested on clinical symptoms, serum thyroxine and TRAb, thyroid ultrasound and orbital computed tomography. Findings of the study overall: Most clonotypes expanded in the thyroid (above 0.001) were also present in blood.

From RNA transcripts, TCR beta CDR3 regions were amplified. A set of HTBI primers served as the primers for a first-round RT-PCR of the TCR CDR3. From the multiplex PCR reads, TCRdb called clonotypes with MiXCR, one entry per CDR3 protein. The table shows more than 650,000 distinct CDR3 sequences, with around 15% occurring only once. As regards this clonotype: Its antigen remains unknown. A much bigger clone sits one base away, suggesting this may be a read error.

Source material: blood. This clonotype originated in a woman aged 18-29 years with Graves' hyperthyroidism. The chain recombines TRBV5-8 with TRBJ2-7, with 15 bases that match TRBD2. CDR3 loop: CASSWGLAGGEQYF. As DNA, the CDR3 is TGTGCCAGCAGCTGGGGACTAGCGGGAGGCGAGCAGTACTTC.